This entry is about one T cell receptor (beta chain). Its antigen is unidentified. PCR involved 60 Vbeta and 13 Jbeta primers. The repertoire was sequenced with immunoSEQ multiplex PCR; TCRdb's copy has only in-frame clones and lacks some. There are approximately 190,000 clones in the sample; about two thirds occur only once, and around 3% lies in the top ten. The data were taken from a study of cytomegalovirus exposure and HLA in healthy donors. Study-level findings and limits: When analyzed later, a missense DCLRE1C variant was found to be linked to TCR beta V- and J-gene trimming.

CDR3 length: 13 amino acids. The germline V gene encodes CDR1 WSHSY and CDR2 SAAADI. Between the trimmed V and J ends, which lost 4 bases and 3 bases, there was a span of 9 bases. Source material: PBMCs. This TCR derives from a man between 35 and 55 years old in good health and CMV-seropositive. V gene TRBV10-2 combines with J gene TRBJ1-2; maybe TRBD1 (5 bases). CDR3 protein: CASSAGGDYGYTF. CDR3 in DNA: TGCGCCAGCAGTGCCGGGGGGGACTATGGCTACACCTTC.